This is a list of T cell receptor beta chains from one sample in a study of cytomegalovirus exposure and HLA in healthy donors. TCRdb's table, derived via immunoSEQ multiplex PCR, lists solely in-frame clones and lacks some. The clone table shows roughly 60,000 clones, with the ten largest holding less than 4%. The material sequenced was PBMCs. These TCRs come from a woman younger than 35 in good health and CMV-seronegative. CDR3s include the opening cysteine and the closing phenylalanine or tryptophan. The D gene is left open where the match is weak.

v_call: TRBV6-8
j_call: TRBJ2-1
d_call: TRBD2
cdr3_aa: CASRRLAGDVNEQFF
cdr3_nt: TGTGCCAGCAGGCGCTTAGCGGGAGATGTCAATGAGCAGTTCTTC

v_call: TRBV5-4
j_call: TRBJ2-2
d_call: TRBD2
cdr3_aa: CASSFSGIKPGELFF
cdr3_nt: TGTGCCAGCAGCTTTAGCGGGATTAAACCCGGGGAGCTGTTTTTT

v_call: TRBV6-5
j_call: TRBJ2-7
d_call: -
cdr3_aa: CASSYGRWGVYEQYF
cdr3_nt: TGTGCCAGCAGTTACGGTCGCTGGGGGGTCTACGAGCAGTACTTC

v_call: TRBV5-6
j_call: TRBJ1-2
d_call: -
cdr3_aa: CASSRAGRGDYGYTF
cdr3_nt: TGTGCCAGCAGCCGTGCAGGGCGGGGTGACTATGGCTACACCTTC

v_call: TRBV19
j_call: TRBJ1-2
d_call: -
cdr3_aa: CASSIEGRRIGDYGYTF
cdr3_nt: TGTGCCAGTAGTATAGAAGGGCGCAGGATAGGGGACTATGGCTACACCTTC

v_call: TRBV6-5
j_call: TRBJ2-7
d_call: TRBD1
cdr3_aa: CASLAGQGREQYF
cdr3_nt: TGTGCCAGCCTTGCGGGACAGGGACGCGAGCAGTACTTC

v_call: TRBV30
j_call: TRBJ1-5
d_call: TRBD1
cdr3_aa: CAWAGTDLRPQHF
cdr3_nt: TGTGCCTGGGCCGGGACAGACCTTAGACCCCAGCATTTT

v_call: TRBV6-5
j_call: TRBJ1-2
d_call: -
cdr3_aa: CASSYVPLTAPQLTF
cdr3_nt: TGTGCCAGCAGTTACGTGCCTTTGACAGCCCCCCAGCTCACCTTC

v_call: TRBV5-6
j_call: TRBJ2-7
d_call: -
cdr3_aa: CASSLGGGQTYF
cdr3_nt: TGTGCCAGCAGCTTAGGTGGAGGGCAGACGTACTTC

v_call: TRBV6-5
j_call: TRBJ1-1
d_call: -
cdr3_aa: CASSYSRRGNTEAFF
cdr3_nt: TGTGCCAGCAGTTACTCGAGGAGGGGGAACACTGAAGCTTTCTTT

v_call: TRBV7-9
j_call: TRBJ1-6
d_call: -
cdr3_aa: CASRSDGGYNSPLHF
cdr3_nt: TGTGCCAGCAGGTCGGACGGGGGTTATAATTCACCCCTCCACTTT

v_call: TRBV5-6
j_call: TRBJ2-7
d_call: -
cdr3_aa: CASTVGDNSYEQYF
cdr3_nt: TGTGCCAGCACCGTTGGGGACAACTCCTACGAGCAGTACTTC

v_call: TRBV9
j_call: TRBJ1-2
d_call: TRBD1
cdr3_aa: CASSPRTGGHYGYTF
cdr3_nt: TGTGCCAGCAGCCCCCGGACAGGGGGGCACTATGGCTACACCTTC

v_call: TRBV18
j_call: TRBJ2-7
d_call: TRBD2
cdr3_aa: CASSPLAGSHEQYF
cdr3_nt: TGTGCCAGCTCACCTCTAGCGGGAAGCCACGAGCAGTACTTC